The subject of this entry is one TCR beta chain. Its antigen is as yet unknown. The sample holds other DNA sequences that translate to the same CDR3. These data belong to a study of T cell responses to AZD1222 COVID-19 vaccine. Sequenced by immunoSEQ multiplex PCR; TCRdb stores in-frame clones only, minus some. The sample's table shows about 140,000 clones. The CDR3 consists of 15 residues. With 0 bases removed from V and 0 bases from J, the gap between germline ends came to 9 bases. Germline V CDR1 and CDR2: SGDLS, YYNGEE. Overall study results and limits: A rise in Spike-specific TCR breadth and depth followed two AZD1222 doses.

The sample comprised peripheral blood. The chain combines TRBV9 with TRBJ1-1; D perhaps matches TRBD1 (5 bases). The TCR was taken from an adult in good health. The CDR3 is CASSVGGTVNTEAFF. For the CDR3, the DNA is TGTGCCAGCAGCGTAGGCGGGACTGTGAACACTGAAGCTTTCTTT.